This TCR beta chain was obtained from a study of blood T cells in healthy people across ages. The authors ran a second PCR of roughly 7 to 11 cycles using a sample-barcoded 5' primer and a J-beta primer mix. Tags on each cDNA molecule came from a template-switch adaptor with 12 random nucleotides. TCRdb reanalysed the 5' RACE reads using MiXCR and keeps one entry per CDR3 protein. The sample contains roughly 800,000 distinct CDR3 sequences, approximately 25% of which appear only once. As to this clonotype: The junction departs from germline at one end; a sequencing error may be responsible.

These sequences were also reported in another study, on T cells of mothers and their children. That publication notes: The entire RNA extract went into cDNA synthesis at approximately 1.5 ug per 15 ul. Mothers gave over 9.5 million TCR beta CDR3 reads each, and children about 3 million each.

The sequence was obtained from a boy younger than 18 in good health. Sequencing was performed on blood.

The CDR3 DNA reads as TGTGCCAGCAGCTCGCGGGGGACAGATACGGAGTATTTT. Amino acids: CASSSRGTDTEYF. The chain employs TRBV11-1 and TRBJ2-3; either TRBD1 or TRBD2 may fit D (7 bases each). The V gene's germline CDR1 is SGHAT and CDR2 FQDESV (reference sequence). This CDR3 is built from 13 residues. The full variable domain, with the rest looked up from reference TRBV11-1 and TRBJ2-3, is EAEVAQSPRYKITEKSQAVAFWCDPISGHATLYWYRQILGQGPELLVQFQDESVVDDSQLPKDRFSAERLKGVDSTLKIQPAELGDSAMYLCASSSRGTDTEYFGPGTRLTVL.